Below are 14 T cell receptor beta chains sequenced from a single sample in a study of blood T cell repertoires in COVID-19 (dated by TCRdb to 2018 to 2021). Preparation of the library involved the immunoSEQ multiplex PCR assay. TCRdb re-hosts the immuneACCESS table, in-frame sequences only. Its copies lack some clones; in the studies checked, an unresolved V gene accounts for under half of them, and the cause for the rest is not known. Recorded for this sample are roughly 410,000 clones; roughly 90% of them occurred a single time. The ten largest clones add up to about 1.4% of the sample. Material for sequencing was peripheral blood. These TCRs come from a woman between 40 and 55 years old with COVID-19, enrolled during active disease.

The rearrangement links TRBV10-3 to TRBJ2-5; D not resolved. The ends were cut back, 8 bases at V and 4 bases at J, with 17 bases in the middle. Germline V gene data show CDR1 as ENHRY and CDR2 as SYGVKD. The CDR3 is 14 amino acids. CDR3 in DNA: TGTGCCATCGGAGTAAACTATCCCAGAGAGACCCAGTACTTC. The encoded protein is CAIGVNYPRETQYF.

This chain joins TRBV7-9 and TRBJ1-1; tentatively, D is TRBD1 (5 bases). CDR1 is SEHNR, CDR2 FQNEAQ, per germline (reference sequence). The CDR3 has 13 residues. The ends were cut back, 11 bases at V and 4 bases at J, with 17 bases in the middle. CDR3 in DNA: TGTGCCGGGAGGGACCTGGCGATCACTGAAGCTTTCTTT. Translation gives CAGRDLAITEAFF.

This clone was recorded a few times. The genes are TRBV29-1 and TRBJ2-7; 7 bases agree with TRBD1. V shed 8 bases and J 3 bases; nucleotides not matched to a gene: 7. Germline-derived CDR1 and CDR2 are SQVTM and ANQGSEA. CDR3 size: 12 residues. CDR3 amino acids: CSIRQGYYEQYF. The DNA for the CDR3 is TGCAGCATCCGACAGGGATACTACGAGCAGTACTTC.

This rearrangement joins TRBV28 to TRBJ1-1, with TRBD1 as a possible D gene (6 bases). Germline V gene lookup returns CDR1 MDHEN and CDR2 SYDVKM. This CDR3 contains 16 residues. The V end was cut by 4 bases, the J end by 4 bases, with 19 bases between. The CDR3 DNA is TGTGCCAGCAGTTACACCTCGGGGGGGGCGGGCACTGAAGCTTTCTTT. This sequence encodes CASSYTSGGAGTEAFF. Complete variable domain (other parts from reference TRBV28 and TRBJ1-1): DVKVTQSSRYLVKRTGEKVFLECVQDMDHENMFWYRQDPGLGLRLIYFSYDVKMKEKGDIPEGYSVSREKKERFSLILESASTNQTSMYLCASSYTSGGAGTEAFFGQGTRLTVV.

This sequence joins TRBV28 and TRBJ2-1, with 11 positions matching TRBD1. The CDR3 loop spans 18 amino acids. V was clipped by 5 bases and J by 4 bases; unmatched bases: 13. Germline lookup yields CDR1 MDHEN and CDR2 SYDVKM. The CDR3 reads CASSPLGLDRGPYNEQFF. The CDR3 nucleotides are TGTGCCAGCAGTCCGCTGGGTTTGGACAGGGGGCCTTACAATGAGCAGTTCTTC.

The table lists this clone with a count of one. The chain recombines TRBV4-3 with TRBJ2-7, with no clear D. The germline V gene encodes CDR1 LGHNA and CDR2 YSLEER. V gave up 1 base and J gave up 7 bases, with 20 bases separating them. The CDR3 loop spans 16 amino acids. The CDR3 bases are TGCGCCAGCAGCCAAGCCTATCCCGCCTTCCTAAATGAGCAGTACTTC. This gives the protein CASSQAYPAFLNEQYF.

The rearrangement uses TRBV19 and TRBJ1-1; no firm D call. The CDR3 is made up of 14 amino acids. CDR1 and CDR2 (germline): LNHDA, SQIVND (reference sequence). V was pared by 7 bases and J by 1 base, with 13 bases between. The CDR3 bases are TGTGCCAGTAAATCCCCGGCGGAGAACACTGAAGCTTTCTTT. Its protein product is CASKSPAENTEAFF.

This clone has just a few counts. V and J are TRBV7-9 and TRBJ2-7; 10 nucleotides match TRBD1. Germline V lookup: CDR1 SEHNR, CDR2 FQNEAQ (reference sequence). The length of the CDR3 is 15 residues. The ends lost 3 bases at V and 3 bases at J; junction bases unmatched: 5. DNA of the CDR3: TGTGCCAGCAGCTTGGGGTGGGACAGGGGCTACGAGCAGTACTTC. It yields the protein CASSLGWDRGYEQYF.

About this clone: Other nucleotide sequences from this sample produce the same CDR3. The rearrangement uses TRBV18 and TRBJ1-1, with D unresolved. Germline V gene data show CDR1 as KGHSH and CDR2 as LQKENI. V dropped 3 bases and J dropped 0 bases, with 5 bases sitting between them. This CDR3 spans 13 amino acids. CDR3 residues: CASSPSVNTEAFF. Here the CDR3 DNA reads TGTGCCAGCTCACCCTCGGTGAACACTGAAGCTTTCTTT.

The V gene is TRBV7-9, the J gene TRBJ2-7, with D perhaps matching TRBD2 (6 bases). The ends were cut back, 9 bases at V and 2 bases at J, with 20 bases in the middle. The CDR3 spans 15 residues. Germline values: CDR1 SEHNR, CDR2 FQNEAQ (reference sequence). The CDR3 nucleotides are TGTGCCAGTAAACCTACGGGACTCCTGACCTACGAGCAGTACTTC. Encoded protein: CASKPTGLLTYEQYF.

Only one count was recorded for this clone. This chain joins TRBV6-2 or TRBV6-3 and TRBJ1-3; possibly TRBD1 for D (6 bases). The germline V gene has CDR1 MNHEY and CDR2 SVGEGT. CDR3 length: 15 residues. The ends were cut back, 6 bases at V and 0 bases at J, with 12 bases in the middle. DNA for the CDR3: TGTGCCAGCAGCCTCTCGGACAGCTCTGGAAACACCATATATTTT. Translating gives CASSLSDSSGNTIYF.

The chain links TRBV5-1 to TRBJ2-1, with TRBD1 identical over 8 bases. V was pared by 4 bases and J by 0 bases, with 3 bases of the junction left unmatched. Germline CDR1 and CDR2: SGHRS and YFSETQ. The CDR3 covers 15 residues. CDR3 region: CASSAGQGSYNEQFF. CDR3 bases: TGCGCCAGCAGCGCCGGACAGGGCTCCTACAATGAGCAGTTCTTC.

The chain employs TRBV28 and TRBJ2-4; 8 bases align to TRBD1. The CDR3 consists of 21 residues. CDR1 and CDR2 (germline): MDHEN, SYDVKM. The V gene end was trimmed by 3 bases and the J gene end by 1 base; junction bases not matched to a gene: 20. The CDR3 here is CASSFPTVVQGANEAKNIQYF. The CDR3 DNA reads TGTGCCAGCAGTTTTCCCACCGTCGTCCAGGGGGCTAACGAGGCCAAAAACATTCAGTACTTC.

This clone was counted only a few times. The rearrangement uses TRBV9 and TRBJ2-2; D is perhaps TRBD1 (6 bases). Germline CDR1 SGDLS, CDR2 YYNGEE. CDR3 length: 14 residues. Trimming took 3 bases from V and 1 from J, leaving 7 bases between them. CDR3 DNA sequence: TGTGCCAGCAGCGGACAGGAGAACACCGGGGAGCTGTTTTTT. This codes for CASSGQENTGELFF.